Listed below are T cell receptor beta chains from one sample, sequenced in a study of blood T cell repertoires in COVID-19. TCRdb's table, derived via immunoSEQ multiplex PCR, lists solely in-frame clones and lacks some. The sample yields around 140,000 clones, 84% seen once. Material: PBMCs or T cells enriched from blood (not recorded which). Receptors were obtained from a man in his fifties in a cohort exposed to, infected with or recovered from COVID-19 (not recorded which). Both conserved end residues are part of each CDR3. Each record gives: clone size, V gene, D gene, J gene, CDR3 DNA, CDR3 protein. D genes are given only for firm matches. Not all rows give a size; the values are once, few, many and, for expanded clones, a class.

>.|TRBV16|.|TRBJ1-1
TGTGCCAGCAGCCTCCGGACTGAAGCTTTCTTT
CASSLRTEAFF
>.|TRBV5-1|TRBD2|TRBJ2-5
TGCGCCAGCAGCTTGAGGGGCGGGAGTACGGAGACCCAGTACTTC
CASSLRGGSTETQYF
>few|TRBV6-1|TRBD2|TRBJ2-5
TGTGCCAGCAGTGAAAATCTCGGGAGGACGAGAGAGACCCAGTACTTC
CASSENLGRTRETQYF
>.|TRBV3-1/TRBV3-2|.|TRBJ2-5
TGTGCCAGCAGCCCTCACCCGGGAAGGGAGACCCAGTACTTC
CASSPHPGRETQYF
>few|TRBV7-9|TRBD1|TRBJ2-7
TGTGCCAGCAGCTTTCAGGGGGCGGGTGAGCAGTACTTC
CASSFQGAGEQYF
>.|TRBV10-1|TRBD1|TRBJ1-6
TGCGCCAGCAGTGGAGGGGGCGAGTATTCACCCCTCCACTTT
CASSGGGEYSPLHF
>.|TRBV7-2|TRBD2|TRBJ2-1
TGTGCCAGCAGCTTAGGGGTTAGCGGGGTGAATGAGCAGTTCTTC
CASSLGVSGVNEQFF
>.|TRBV29-1|.|TRBJ1-2
TGCAGCGTTGAAAAAGGACAGACTCCTAACTATGGCTACACCTTC
CSVEKGQTPNYGYTF
>few|TRBV19|.|TRBJ1-5
TGTGCCAGTAGTATTATGGAACAGGGTAATCAGCCCCAGCATTTT
CASSIMEQGNQPQHF
>.|TRBV5-1|.|TRBJ2-7
TGCGCCAGCAGCTTGGAACTGGAGTTGGGCGAGCAGTACTTC
CASSLELELGEQYF
>.|TRBV5-4|.|TRBJ2-3
TGTGCCAGCAGCTTGGATAGCGTTGATACGCAGTATTTT
CASSLDSVDTQYF
>.|TRBV7-3|TRBD2|TRBJ2-7
TGTGCCAGCAGCCCCAGCGGGGGATTCCACGAGCAGTACTTC
CASSPSGGFHEQYF
>.|TRBV4-2|.|TRBJ2-1
TGTGCCAGCAGCCACCCCTCGGAAGTAGCGGCCTACAATGAGCAGTTCTTC
CASSHPSEVAAYNEQFF
>.|TRBV4-2|.|TRBJ1-6
TGTGCCAGCAGCCAAGATGCAGGCTACCTACAAGGTTCGAATTCACCCCTCCACTTT
CASSQDAGYLQGSNSPLHF
>.|TRBV9|.|TRBJ2-1
TGTGCCAGCAGCGTCGGGGGCTCCTACAATGAGCAGTTCTTC
CASSVGGSYNEQFF
>.|TRBV12-3/TRBV12-4|TRBD1|TRBJ2-1
TGTGCCAGCAGTAAGACAGGGGGCCAGTTCTTC
CASSKTGGQFF
>.|TRBV7-2|TRBD2|TRBJ2-7
TGTGCCAGCAGCTCAGGCCCCGGGACTAGCGGACCCTACGAGCAGTACTTC
CASSSGPGTSGPYEQYF
>.|TRBV9|.|TRBJ1-3
TGTGCCAGCAGCGTATCGGCAGGGACAAAAAGCTCTGGAAACACCATATATTTT
CASSVSAGTKSSGNTIYF
>.|TRBV6-1|.|TRBJ2-1
TGTGCCAGCAGTGAGGGGTTACCTACGCAGGGTGAGCAGTTCTTC
CASSEGLPTQGEQFF
>.|TRBV3-1/TRBV3-2|.|TRBJ2-3
TGTGCCAGCAGCCAAGATTTGGCAGGCTATCCCACAGATACGCAGTATTTT
CASSQDLAGYPTDTQYF
>.|TRBV2|TRBD2|TRBJ2-7
TGTGCCAGCATGGCAGGGTTAAGCACTAGCGGGAGTTACGACGAGCAGTACTTC
CASMAGLSTSGSYDEQYF
>.|TRBV2|TRBD1|TRBJ2-7
TGTGCCAGCGGGGGGACAGGGGCAGGTGAGCAGTACTTC
CASGGTGAGEQYF
>.|TRBV7-2|TRBD1|TRBJ2-3
TGTGCCAGCAGCACCGGGACAGGGTACACAGATACGCAGTATTTT
CASSTGTGYTDTQYF
>.|TRBV18|.|TRBJ1-2
TGTGCCAGCTCACTTCAGGGGCCGCCGCACTATGGCTACACCTTC
CASSLQGPPHYGYTF
>.|TRBV12-3/TRBV12-4|.|TRBJ1-2
TGTGCCAGCACCAAAGGGGTCTATGGCTACACCTTC
CASTKGVYGYTF
>few|TRBV28|.|TRBJ2-2
TGTGCCAGCAGTTTAGCGGGGCCGACCACCGGGGAGCTGTTTTTT
CASSLAGPTTGELFF
>.|TRBV19|TRBD1|TRBJ1-6
TGTGCCAGTAGTATCAGGACAGGGGCTAATAATTCACCCCTCCACTTT
CASSIRTGANNSPLHF
>.|TRBV6-5|TRBD2|TRBJ2-7
TGTGCCAGCAGTTACGTGAGCGGGGGGGGTCTCTACGAGCAGTACTTC
CASSYVSGGGLYEQYF
>.|TRBV4-3|.|TRBJ1-6
TGCGCCAGCAGCCAAGGGAGGGGAGGGTATAATTCACCCCTCCACTTT
CASSQGRGGYNSPLHF
>.|TRBV6-2/TRBV6-3|.|TRBJ1-6
TGTGCCAGCAGTAAGTTACCCCCGGGGATTGCACCCCTCCACTTT
CASSKLPPGIAPLHF
>few|TRBV7-9|.|TRBJ2-5
TGTGCCAGCAGCTCGCGGCAGGGCTCTCAAGAGACCCAGTACTTC
CASSSRQGSQETQYF
>.|TRBV6-5|.|TRBJ2-5
TGTGCCAGCAGGAGAGAAGTCCAAGAGACCCAGTACTTC
CASRREVQETQYF
>.|TRBV7-8|.|TRBJ1-2
TGTGCCAGCAGCTTGGCCCTAGGAGGGGGCTACACCTTC
CASSLALGGGYTF
>.|TRBV10-3|TRBD1|TRBJ1-1
TGTGCCATTTCGACAGGGGAGAAAACTGAAGCTTTCTTT
CAISTGEKTEAFF
>once|TRBV12-3/TRBV12-4|.|TRBJ2-7
TGTGCCAGCAGCCCGGGTTACGAGCAGTACTTC
CASSPGYEQYF
>once|TRBV3-1/TRBV3-2|.|TRBJ2-1
TGTGCCAGCAGCCAAGATCTGCGTGGGGCTGGGCAGTTCTTC
CASSQDLRGAGQFF
>.|TRBV5-1|TRBD1|TRBJ2-3
TGCGCCAGCAGCTCGGACAGGGGTGGAGATACGCAGTATTTT
CASSSDRGGDTQYF
>.|TRBV6-6|.|TRBJ2-7
TGTGCCAGCAGTCCTCCAGGGGCCGACGAGCAGTACTTC
CASSPPGADEQYF
>.|TRBV7-2|.|TRBJ1-2
TGTGCCAGCAGCTTAGCGTGGGGAGGGTATGGCTACACCTTC
CASSLAWGGYGYTF
>.|TRBV10-2|TRBD2|TRBJ2-3
TGCGCCAGCAGTTTAGCGGGGGTTAGCACAGATACGCAGTATTTT
CASSLAGVSTDTQYF
>.|TRBV7-6|TRBD1|TRBJ1-4
TGTGCCAGCAGCGCAGGGGGAGAAAAACTGTTTTTT
CASSAGGEKLFF
>.|TRBV4-2|.|TRBJ1-6
TGTGCCAGCAGCCAAGAGGAGGACCGGTCACCCCTCCACTTT
CASSQEEDRSPLHF
>.|TRBV7-9|.|TRBJ1-4
TGTGCCAGCAGCCCATTACAGGGAGTTTATGAAAAACTGTTTTTT
CASSPLQGVYEKLFF
>.|TRBV29-1|.|TRBJ1-3
TGCAGCGTTCGGATTTCGGGAGGAAACACCATATATTTT
CSVRISGGNTIYF
>.|TRBV7-8|TRBD1|TRBJ2-5
TGTGCCAGCAGCCCACAGGGGCCTGGGGGTTACGAGACCCAGTACTTC
CASSPQGPGGYETQYF